The TCR beta chain under discussion was sequenced for a study of blood T cell repertoires in COVID-19. Study details: From the United States, Italy and Spain came samples of acute and convalescent COVID-19. In each case, the material was cDNA or gDNA derived from T cells, B-cell-depleted T cells, or PBMCs.

Original methodology: How many nucleated cells were present was estimated from reference gene primer amplification. Sequencing was performed with immunoSEQ multiplex PCR; in TCRdb, only in-frame clones are kept and a portion is missing. That table supplies the V and J calls and clone size; D and trimming were determined from the DNA. Counted here are 130,000 to 150,000 clones, around four fifths occurring once; the ten biggest clones make up about 3.2%. This clone occurred once. Trimming took off 0 bases at V and 0 bases at J, with 11 bases between the two ends. Germline V gene lookup returns CDR1 MNHEY and CDR2 SVGAGI. The CDR3 totals 16 residues.

The receptor was isolated from a woman in her thirties or forties with active or convalescent COVID-19. J is TRBJ1-1 and V is TRBV6-5; D gene unclear. The sample comprised peripheral blood. CDR3 region: CASSYSIQRMNTEAFF. For the CDR3, the DNA is TGTGCCAGCAGTTACTCAATACAGAGAATGAACACTGAAGCTTTCTTT.